This T cell receptor (beta chain) came from a study of Graves' ophthalmopathy and Graves' hyperthyroidism. This clonotype was seen just once. Ineligible for inclusion were patients with other autoimmune diseases, uncontrolled infections, pregnancy or lactation. The authors amplified TCR beta CDR3 regions from RNA transcripts. The first round was an RT-PCR with HTBI primers, and the second round was a multiplex PCR. Using its own MiXCR run on the multiplex PCR reads, TCRdb lists one record per CDR3 protein. The sample holds about 700,000 distinct CDR3 sequences; roughly two fifths are singletons and the top ten take less than 55%. The CDR3 is made up of 16 amino acids. Germline V gene data show CDR1 as MGHDK and CDR2 as SYGVNS. Unmatched junction bases numbered 17, after V lost 7 bases and J lost 5 bases.

Sequenced: peripheral blood. The sequence derives from an adult man with Graves' ophthalmopathy. This chain uses TRBV25-1 with TRBJ2-7; TRBD2 matches 7 bases. In nucleotides, the CDR3 is TGTGCCAGCAAACCCACGGGCGGCGGGAGTCTCAACGAGCAGTACTTC. It is translated as CASKPTGGGSLNEQYF.